This is a list of T cell receptor beta chains from one sample in a study of shared T cell receptors in the human thymus. Measured with immunoSEQ multiplex PCR; TCRdb has only the in-frame clones, and not every one. The sample shows hundreds of thousands of clones, 70% to 90% of them seen only once. The data also belong to a second study, concerning human thymus T cells.

The sample consisted of thymocytes. Receptors originate from a boy under two years old with a congenital heart defect. Each CDR3 is given with its conserved first and last residue. Each record gives: clone size, V gene, D gene, J gene, CDR3 protein, CDR3 DNA. D genes are given only for firm matches. Expanded clones are given a class, and other clones once, few, many or no size at all.

few	TRBV5-3	.	TRBJ2-7	CARMLQAISYEQYF	TGTGCCAGAATGTTACAGGCTATCTCCTACGAGCAGTACTTC
.	TRBV27	.	TRBJ2-7	CASRRRLTQGRTLHEQYF	TGTGCCAGCAGACGACGACTCACACAGGGTAGGACCCTCCACGAGCAGTACTTC
.	TRBV28	TRBD2	TRBJ2-3	CASSLLAGAADTQYF	TGTGCCAGCAGTTTACTAGCGGGAGCGGCAGATACGCAGTATTTT
.	TRBV4-1	TRBD2	TRBJ2-5	CASSQESKRELRETQYF	TGCGCCAGCAGCCAAGAGTCCAAGCGGGAGCTTCGAGAGACCCAGTACTTC
.	TRBV7-4	TRBD2	TRBJ2-1	CASSLRREADNEQFF	TGTGCCAGCAGCCTACGACGGGAGGCCGACAATGAGCAGTTCTTC
few	TRBV19	.	TRBJ2-5	CASSRASEQETQYF	TGTGCCAGTAGTCGGGCTAGCGAACAAGAGACCCAGTACTTC
.	TRBV5-1	TRBD2	TRBJ2-1	CASSFAGGPTNEQFF	TGCGCCAGCAGCTTTGCGGGGGGACCCACCAATGAGCAGTTCTTC
.	TRBV5-6	.	TRBJ1-1	CASSFRHLNTEAFF	TGTGCCAGCAGCTTCAGACATTTGAACACTGAAGCTTTCTTT
.	TRBV13	.	TRBJ1-2	CASSPRRPYGYTF	TGTGCCAGCAGCCCCAGGAGGCCTTATGGCTACACCTTC
.	TRBV25-1	TRBD1	TRBJ2-7	CASSDPTGGVDEQYF	TGTGCCAGCAGTGACCCGACAGGGGGCGTCGACGAGCAGTACTTC
few	TRBV5-6	TRBD1	TRBJ1-3	CASSPGTGTSGNTIYF	TGTGCCAGCAGCCCCGGGACAGGGACCTCTGGAAACACCATATATTTT
.	TRBV4-3	.	TRBJ1-2	CASSQEALTGRYGYTF	TGCGCCAGCAGCCAGGAAGCCCTCACAGGACGATATGGCTACACCTTC
.	TRBV29-1	.	TRBJ2-1	CSAGRSGAYNEQFF	TGCAGCGCCGGGCGGTCAGGGGCCTACAATGAGCAGTTCTTC
.	TRBV15	.	TRBJ1-2	CATSRPTRARNLYGYTF	TGTGCCACCAGCAGACCAACGAGGGCTCGGAATCTCTATGGCTACACCTTC
.	TRBV4-2	.	TRBJ1-5	CASSQQGSNQPQHF	TGTGCCAGCAGTCAACAGGGTAGCAATCAGCCCCAGCATTTT
.	TRBV4-3	.	TRBJ2-7	CASSQEAGLSSEQYF	TGCGCCAGCAGCCAAGAGGCAGGGTTATCCAGCGAGCAGTACTTC
.	TRBV5-1	.	TRBJ2-5	CASRGPPIDTGGETQYF	TGCGCCAGCAGGGGCCCCCCTATAGATACCGGGGGAGAGACCCAGTACTTC
.	TRBV5-1	TRBD2	TRBJ2-1	CASSYPSGGPPYYNEQFF	TGCGCCAGCAGCTACCCTAGCGGGGGGCCCCCGTACTACAATGAGCAGTTCTTC